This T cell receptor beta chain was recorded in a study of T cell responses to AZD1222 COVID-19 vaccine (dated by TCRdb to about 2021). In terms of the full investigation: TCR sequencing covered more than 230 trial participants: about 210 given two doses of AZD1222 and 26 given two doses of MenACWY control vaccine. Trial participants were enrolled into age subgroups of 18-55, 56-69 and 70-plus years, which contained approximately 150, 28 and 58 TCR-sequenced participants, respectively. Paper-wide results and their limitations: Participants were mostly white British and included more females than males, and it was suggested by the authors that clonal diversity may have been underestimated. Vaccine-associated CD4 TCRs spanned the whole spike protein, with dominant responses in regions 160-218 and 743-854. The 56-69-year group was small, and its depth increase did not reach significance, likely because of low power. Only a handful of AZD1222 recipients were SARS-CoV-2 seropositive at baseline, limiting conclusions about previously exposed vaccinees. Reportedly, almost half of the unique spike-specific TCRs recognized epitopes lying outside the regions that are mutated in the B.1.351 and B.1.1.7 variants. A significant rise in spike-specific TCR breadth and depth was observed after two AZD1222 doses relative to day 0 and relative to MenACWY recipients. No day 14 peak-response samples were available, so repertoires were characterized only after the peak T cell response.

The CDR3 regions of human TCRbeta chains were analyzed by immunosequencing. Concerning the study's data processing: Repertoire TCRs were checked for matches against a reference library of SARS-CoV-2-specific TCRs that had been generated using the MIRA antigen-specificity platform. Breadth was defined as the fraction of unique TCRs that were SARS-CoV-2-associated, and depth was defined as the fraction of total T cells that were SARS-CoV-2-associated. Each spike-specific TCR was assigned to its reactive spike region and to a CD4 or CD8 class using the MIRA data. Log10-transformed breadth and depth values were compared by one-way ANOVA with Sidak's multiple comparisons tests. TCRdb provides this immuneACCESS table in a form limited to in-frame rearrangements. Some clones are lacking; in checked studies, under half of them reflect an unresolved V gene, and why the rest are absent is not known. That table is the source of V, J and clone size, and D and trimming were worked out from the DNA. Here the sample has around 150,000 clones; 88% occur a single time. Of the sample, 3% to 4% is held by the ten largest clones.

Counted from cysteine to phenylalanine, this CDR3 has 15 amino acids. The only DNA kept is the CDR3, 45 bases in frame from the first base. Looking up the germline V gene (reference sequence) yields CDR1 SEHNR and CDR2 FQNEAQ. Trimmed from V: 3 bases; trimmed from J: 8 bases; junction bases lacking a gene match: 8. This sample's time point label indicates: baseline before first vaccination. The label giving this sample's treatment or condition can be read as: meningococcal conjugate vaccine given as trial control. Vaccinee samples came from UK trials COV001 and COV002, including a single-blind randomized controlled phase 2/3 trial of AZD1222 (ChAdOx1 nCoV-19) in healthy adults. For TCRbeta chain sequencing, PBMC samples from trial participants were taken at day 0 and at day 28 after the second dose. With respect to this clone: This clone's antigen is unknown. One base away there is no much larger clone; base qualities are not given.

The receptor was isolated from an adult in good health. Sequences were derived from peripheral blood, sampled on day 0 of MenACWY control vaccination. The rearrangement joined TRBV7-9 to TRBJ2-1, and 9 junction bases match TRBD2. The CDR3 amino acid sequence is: CASSFNLAGLDEQFF. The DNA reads TGTGCCAGCAGCTTTAACCTAGCGGGACTGGATGAGCAGTTCTTC.